The source of this T cell receptor (beta chain) is a study of CD8+CD57+ T cells in acquired aplastic anemia. Study background: The study obtained an average of roughly 3 ug of DNA from sorted CD4+ and CD8+ cells.

Genomic DNA was employed as the template in profiling TCR beta VDJ and CDR3. MiXCR, run by TCRdb on the reads, gives a single entry per CDR3 protein. The sample consists of some 45,000 distinct CDR3 sequences, roughly 65% of them appearing once. Trimming removed 2 bases at V and 0 bases at J, with 10 bases between. CDR1 is DFQATT and CDR2 is SNEGSKA in the germline V gene (reference sequence). CDR3 size: 14 residues. Sequencing used sorted CD4+, CD8+, or CD8+CD57+ T cells (not recorded which) from PBMCs. The receptor comes from a human donor in good health, serving as a control. V is TRBV20-1 and J is TRBJ1-1; tentatively, D is TRBD1 (5 bases). The CDR3 DNA sequence: TGCAGTGCTAGATCGGGACCGGTGAACACTGAAGCTTTCTTT. Residues: CSARSGPVNTEAFF.